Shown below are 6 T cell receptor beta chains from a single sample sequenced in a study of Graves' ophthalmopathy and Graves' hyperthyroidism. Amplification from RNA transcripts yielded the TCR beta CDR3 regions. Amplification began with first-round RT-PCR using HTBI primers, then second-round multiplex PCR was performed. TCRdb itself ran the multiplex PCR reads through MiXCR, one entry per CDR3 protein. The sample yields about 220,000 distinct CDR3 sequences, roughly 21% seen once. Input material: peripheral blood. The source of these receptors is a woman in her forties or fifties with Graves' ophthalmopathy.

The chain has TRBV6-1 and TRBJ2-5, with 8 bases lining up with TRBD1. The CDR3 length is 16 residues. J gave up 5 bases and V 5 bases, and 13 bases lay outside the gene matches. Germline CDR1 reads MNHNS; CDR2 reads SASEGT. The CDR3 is CASSPWWTGIWETQYF. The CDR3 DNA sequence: TGTGCCAGCAGTCCCTGGTGGACAGGGATATGGGAGACCCAGTACTTC.

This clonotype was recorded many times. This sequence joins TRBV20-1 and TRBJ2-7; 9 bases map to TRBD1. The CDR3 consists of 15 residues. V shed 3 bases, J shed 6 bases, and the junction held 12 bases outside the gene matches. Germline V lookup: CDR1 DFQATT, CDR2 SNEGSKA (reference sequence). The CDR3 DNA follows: TGCAGTGCTAGTTCATGGGACAGGGCCCTTCGCGAGCAGTACTTC. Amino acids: CSASSWDRALREQYF.

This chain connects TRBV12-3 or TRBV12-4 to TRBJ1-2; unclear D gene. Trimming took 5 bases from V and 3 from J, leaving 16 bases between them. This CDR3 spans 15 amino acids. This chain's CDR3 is CASSTREGRDYGYTF. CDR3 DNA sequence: TGTGCCAGCAGTACTCGTGAAGGGCGAGACTATGGCTACACCTTC.

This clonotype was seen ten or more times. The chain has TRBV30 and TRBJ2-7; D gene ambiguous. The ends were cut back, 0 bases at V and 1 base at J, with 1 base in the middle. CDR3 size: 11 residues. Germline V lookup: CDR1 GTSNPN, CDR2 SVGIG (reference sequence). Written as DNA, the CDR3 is TGTGCCTGGAGTGTATCCTACGAGCAGTACTTC. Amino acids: CAWSVSYEQYF.

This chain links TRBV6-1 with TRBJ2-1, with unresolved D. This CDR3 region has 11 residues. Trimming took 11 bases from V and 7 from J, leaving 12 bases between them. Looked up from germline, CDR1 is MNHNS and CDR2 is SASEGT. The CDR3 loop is CAAAGVNEQFF. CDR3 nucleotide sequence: TGTGCCGCGGCCGGCGTGAATGAGCAGTTCTTC.

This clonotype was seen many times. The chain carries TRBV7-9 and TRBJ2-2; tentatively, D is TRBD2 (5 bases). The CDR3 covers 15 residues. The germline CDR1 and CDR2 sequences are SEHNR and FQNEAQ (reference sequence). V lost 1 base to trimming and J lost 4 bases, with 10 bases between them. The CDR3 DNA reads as TGTGCCAGCAGCTTAGGCCCGGAGGCCACCGGGGAGCTGTTTTTT. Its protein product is CASSLGPEATGELFF.